This is a list of T cell receptor beta chains from one sample in a study of cytomegalovirus exposure and HLA in healthy donors. The method was immunoSEQ multiplex PCR; TCRdb's version includes in-frame clones alone and lacks a portion of them. The sample contains approximately 190,000 clones, about 80% of which appear only once. Sample: PBMCs. The receptors originated from a man between 40 and 49 years old in good health and CMV-seropositive. Each CDR3 is given with its conserved first and last residue. A D gene is named only where the DNA matches it firmly. Size tells how often a clone was seen (once, few, many) or the class of an expanded clone, and some rows leave it out.

TRBV5-4	.	TRBJ2-7	TRBD1	TGTGCCAGCAGCTTGACAGGGGGTAATTTCTACGAGCAGTACTTC	CASSLTGGNFYEQYF
TRBV6-1	.	TRBJ2-7	.	TGTGCCAGCAGTTTGGAGACGGCCTCTACAAAGCAGTACTTC	CASSLETASTKQYF
TRBV4-3	.	TRBJ2-3	TRBD1	TGCGCCAGCAGCCAACGGGACAGGGATGTGACAGATACGCAGTATTTT	CASSQRDRDVTDTQYF
TRBV6-5	once	TRBJ1-6	.	TGTGCCAGCAGTTACTCGGGGGGGCGCTCGAATTCACCCCTCCACTTT	CASSYSGGRSNSPLHF
TRBV15	.	TRBJ1-2	.	TGTGCCACCAGCAGAGATCCCCTAGCCTATGGCTACACCTTC	CATSRDPLAYGYTF
TRBV5-4	.	TRBJ2-7	TRBD2	TGTGCCAGCAGCCGCGCCACTAGCGGGGACTACTACGAGCAGTACTTC	CASSRATSGDYYEQYF
TRBV15	.	TRBJ2-7	.	TGTGCCACCAGCCACACTAAGTCAAAGCGCGAGCAGTACTTC	CATSHTKSKREQYF
TRBV15	.	TRBJ2-2	TRBD2	TGTGCCACCAGCCTAGCGGGCTCGGAGCTGTTTTTT	CATSLAGSELFF
TRBV14	few	TRBJ1-2	.	TGTGCCAGCAGCCAAGATACAGGGCCTCACTATGGCTACACCTTC	CASSQDTGPHYGYTF
TRBV7-9	.	TRBJ1-6	TRBD1	TGTGCCAGCAGCACCCAGGGGGATAATTCACCCCTCCACTTT	CASSTQGDNSPLHF
TRBV29-1	.	TRBJ2-1	TRBD2	TGCAGCGTTGCTAGCGGGATTGGTACCTACAATGAGCAGTTCTTC	CSVASGIGTYNEQFF